The T cell receptor (beta chain) described here comes from a study of CD4+ T cells in melanoma. General study results and limits: Reportedly, melanoma neoantigen-specific CD4+ T cells showed varied differentiation states. CD8+ T cell, macrophage and B cell function reportedly correlated with neoantigen-specific CD4+ T cells.

A remark on this clone: Its specificity is unknown.

The CDR3 is made up of 20 amino acids. The germline CDR1 and CDR2 sequences are SGHRS and YFSETQ. The V gene end was trimmed by 2 bases and the J gene end by 0 bases; junction bases not matched to a gene: 13. Profiling relied on immunoSEQ multiplex PCR, and the TCRdb table lists in-frame clones only, not all of them. The sample consists of tens of thousands of clones, about 72% of them appearing once. The V and J genes are TRBV5-1 and TRBJ1-6; 8 bases map to TRBD1. Sequencing was carried out using tumor tissue. This receptor was identified in a human donor with melanoma. CDR3 loop: CASSFLAQGQVISYNSPLHF. CDR3 DNA: TGCGCCAGCAGCTTCCTGGCCCAGGGACAGGTTATCTCCTATAATTCACCCCTCCACTTT.